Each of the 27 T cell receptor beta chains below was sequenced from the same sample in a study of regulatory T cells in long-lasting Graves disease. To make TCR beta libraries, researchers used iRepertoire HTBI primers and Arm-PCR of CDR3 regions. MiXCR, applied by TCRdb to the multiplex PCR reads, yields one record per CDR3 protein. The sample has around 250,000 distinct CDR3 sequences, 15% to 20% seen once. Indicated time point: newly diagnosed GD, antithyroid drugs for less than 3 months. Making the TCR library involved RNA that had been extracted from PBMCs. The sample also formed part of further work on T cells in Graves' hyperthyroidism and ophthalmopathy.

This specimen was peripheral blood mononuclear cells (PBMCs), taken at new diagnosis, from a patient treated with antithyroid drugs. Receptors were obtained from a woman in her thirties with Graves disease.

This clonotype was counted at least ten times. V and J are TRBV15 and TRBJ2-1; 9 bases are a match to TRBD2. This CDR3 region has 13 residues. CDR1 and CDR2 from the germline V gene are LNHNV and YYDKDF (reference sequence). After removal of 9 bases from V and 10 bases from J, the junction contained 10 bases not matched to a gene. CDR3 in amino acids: CATTGSGGGEQFF. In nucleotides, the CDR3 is TGTGCCACGACTGGTAGCGGGGGAGGCGAGCAGTTCTTC.

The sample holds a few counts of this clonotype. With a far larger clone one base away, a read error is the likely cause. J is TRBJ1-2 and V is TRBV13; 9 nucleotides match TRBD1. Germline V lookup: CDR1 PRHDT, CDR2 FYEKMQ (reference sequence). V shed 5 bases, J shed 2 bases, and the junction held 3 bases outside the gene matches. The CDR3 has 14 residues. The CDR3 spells CASSPTGGNYGYTF. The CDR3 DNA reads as TGTGCCAGCAGCCCGACAGGGGGGAACTATGGCTACACCTTC.

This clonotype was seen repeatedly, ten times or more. CDR3 sequence: CASSRGTGGWQPQHF. The CDR3 region has the DNA TGTGCCAGCAGTAGAGGGACAGGGGGCTGGCAGCCCCAGCATTTT. The V call is TRBV12-3 or TRBV12-4, the J call TRBJ1-5, with 12 bases lining up with TRBD1. This CDR3 is 15 amino acids long. V was clipped by 5 bases and J by 7 bases; unmatched bases: 6.

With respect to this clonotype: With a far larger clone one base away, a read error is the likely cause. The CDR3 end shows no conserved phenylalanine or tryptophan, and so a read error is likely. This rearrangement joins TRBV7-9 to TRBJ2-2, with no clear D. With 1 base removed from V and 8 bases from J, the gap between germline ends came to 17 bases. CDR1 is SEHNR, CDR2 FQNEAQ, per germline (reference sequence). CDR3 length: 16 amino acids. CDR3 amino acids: CASSLGYTLSSGELFL. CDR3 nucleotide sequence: TGTGCCAGCAGCTTAGGCTATACCCTCTCTTCGGGGGAGCTGTTTTTA.

In DNA, the CDR3 is TGTGCCAGCAGGACCGGACCCCAACCCTCCTACGAGCAGTACTTC. It specifies CASRTGPQPSYEQYF. The rearrangement joins TRBV28 to TRBJ2-7; D is undetermined. CDR3 length: 15 residues. V lost 6 bases to trimming and J lost 0 bases, with 15 bases between them. Per the germline V gene, CDR1 is MDHEN and CDR2 is SYDVKM. Complete variable domain (other parts from reference TRBV28 and TRBJ2-7): DVKVTQSSRYLVKRTGEKVFLECVQDMDHENMFWYRQDPGLGLRLIYFSYDVKMKEKGDIPEGYSVSREKKERFSLILESASTNQTSMYLCASRTGPQPSYEQYFGPGTRLTVT.

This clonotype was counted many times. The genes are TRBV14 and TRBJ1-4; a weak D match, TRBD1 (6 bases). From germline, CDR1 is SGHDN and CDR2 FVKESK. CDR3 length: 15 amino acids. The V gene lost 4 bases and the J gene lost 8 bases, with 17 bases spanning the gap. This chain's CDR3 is CASSRMRGNTEKLFF. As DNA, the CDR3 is TGTGCCAGCAGCCGGATGAGGGGGAATACGGAAAAACTGTTTTTT. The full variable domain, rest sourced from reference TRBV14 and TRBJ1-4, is EAGVTQFPSHSVIEKGQTVTLRCDPISGHDNLYWYRRVMGKEIKFLLHFVKESKQDESGMPNNRFLAERTGGTYSTLKVQPAELEDSGVYFCASSRMRGNTEKLFFGSGTQLSVL.

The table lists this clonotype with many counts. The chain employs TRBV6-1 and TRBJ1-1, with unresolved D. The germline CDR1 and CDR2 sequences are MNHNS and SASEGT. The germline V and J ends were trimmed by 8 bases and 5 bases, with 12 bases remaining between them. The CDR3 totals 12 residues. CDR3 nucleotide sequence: TGTGCCAGCGAGGATGGGGAAACTGAAGCTTTCTTT. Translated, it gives CASEDGETEAFF.

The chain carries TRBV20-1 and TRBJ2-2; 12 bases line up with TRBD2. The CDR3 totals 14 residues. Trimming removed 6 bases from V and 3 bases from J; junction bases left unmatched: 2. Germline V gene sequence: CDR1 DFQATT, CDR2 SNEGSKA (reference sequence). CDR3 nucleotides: TGCAGTGCAACTAGCGGGGGGTACACCGGGGAGCTGTTTTTT. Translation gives CSATSGGYTGELFF.

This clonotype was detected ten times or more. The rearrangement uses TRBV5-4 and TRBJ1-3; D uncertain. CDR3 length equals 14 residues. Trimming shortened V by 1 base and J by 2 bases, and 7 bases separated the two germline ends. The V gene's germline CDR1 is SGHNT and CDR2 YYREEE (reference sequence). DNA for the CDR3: TGTGCCAGCAGCTTGCGTGGCGCTGGAAACACCATATATTTT. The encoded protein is CASSLRGAGNTIYF.

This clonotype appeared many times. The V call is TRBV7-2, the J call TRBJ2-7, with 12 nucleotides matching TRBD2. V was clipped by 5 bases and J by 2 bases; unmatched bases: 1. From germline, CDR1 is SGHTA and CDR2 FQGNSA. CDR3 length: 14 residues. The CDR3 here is CASSTSGGPYEQYF. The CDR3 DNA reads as TGTGCCAGCAGCACTAGCGGGGGGCCCTACGAGCAGTACTTC.

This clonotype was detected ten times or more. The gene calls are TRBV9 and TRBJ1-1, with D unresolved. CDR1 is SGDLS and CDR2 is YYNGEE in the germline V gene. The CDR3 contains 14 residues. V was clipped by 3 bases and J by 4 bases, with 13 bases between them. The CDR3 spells CASSAEVAGTEAFF. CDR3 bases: TGTGCCAGCAGCGCCGAAGTTGCCGGCACTGAAGCTTTCTTT.

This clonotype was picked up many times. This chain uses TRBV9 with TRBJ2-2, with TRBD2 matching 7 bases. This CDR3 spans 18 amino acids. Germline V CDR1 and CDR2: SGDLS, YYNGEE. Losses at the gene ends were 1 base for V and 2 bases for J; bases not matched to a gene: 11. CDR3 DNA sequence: TGTGCCAGCAGCGTACCCATGAACCGGGACTACAACACCGGGGAGCTGTTTTTT. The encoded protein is CASSVPMNRDYNTGELFF.

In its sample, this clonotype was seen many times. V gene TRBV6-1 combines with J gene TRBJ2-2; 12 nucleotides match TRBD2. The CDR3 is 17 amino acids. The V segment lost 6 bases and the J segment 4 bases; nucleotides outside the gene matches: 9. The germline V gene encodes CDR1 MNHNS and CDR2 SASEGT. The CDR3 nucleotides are TGTGCCAGCAGGGGTGGTAGACTAGCGGGGGTCACCGGGGAGCTGTTTTTT. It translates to CASRGGRLAGVTGELFF.

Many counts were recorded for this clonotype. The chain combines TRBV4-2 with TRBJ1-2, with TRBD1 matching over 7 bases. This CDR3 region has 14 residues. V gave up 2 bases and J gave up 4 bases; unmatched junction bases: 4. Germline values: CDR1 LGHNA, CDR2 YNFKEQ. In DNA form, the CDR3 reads TGTGCCAGCAGCCAATACCGGGACAGCTATGGCTACACCTTC. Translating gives CASSQYRDSYGYTF.

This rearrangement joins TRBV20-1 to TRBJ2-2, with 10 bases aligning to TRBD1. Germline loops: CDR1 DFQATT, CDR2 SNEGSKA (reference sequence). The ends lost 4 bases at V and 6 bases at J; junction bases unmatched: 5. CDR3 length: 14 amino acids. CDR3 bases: TGCAGTGCTAAGTCCGGGACAGGGGCCGGGGAGCTGTTTTTT. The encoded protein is CSAKSGTGAGELFF.

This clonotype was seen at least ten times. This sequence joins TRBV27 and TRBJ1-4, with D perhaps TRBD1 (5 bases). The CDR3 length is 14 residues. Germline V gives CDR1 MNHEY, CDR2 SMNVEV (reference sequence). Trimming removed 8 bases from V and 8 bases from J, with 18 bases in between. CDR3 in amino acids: CASSPGGTAEKLFF. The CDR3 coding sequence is TGTGCCAGCTCTCCGGGGGGGACTGCGGAAAAACTGTTTTTT.

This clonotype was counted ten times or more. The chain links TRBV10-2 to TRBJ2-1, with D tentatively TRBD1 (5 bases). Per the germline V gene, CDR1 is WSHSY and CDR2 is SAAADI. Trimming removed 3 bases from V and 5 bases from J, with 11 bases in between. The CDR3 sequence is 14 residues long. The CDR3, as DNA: TGCGCCAGCAGTGACCCGACAGCTCACAATGAGCAGTTCTTC. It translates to CASSDPTAHNEQFF.

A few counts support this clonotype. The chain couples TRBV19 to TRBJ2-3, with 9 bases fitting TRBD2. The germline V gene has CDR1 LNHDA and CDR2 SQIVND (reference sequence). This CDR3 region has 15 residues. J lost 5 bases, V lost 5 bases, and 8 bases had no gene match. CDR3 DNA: TGTGCCAGTAGTTCTGCGGGGGGGCGGGGAGATACGCAGTATTTT. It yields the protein CASSSAGGRGDTQYF.

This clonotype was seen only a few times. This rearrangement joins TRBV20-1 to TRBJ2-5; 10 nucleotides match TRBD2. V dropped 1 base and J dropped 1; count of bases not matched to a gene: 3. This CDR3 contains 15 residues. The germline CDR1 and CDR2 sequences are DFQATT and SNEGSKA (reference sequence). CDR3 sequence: CSARVASGGQETQYF. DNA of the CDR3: TGCAGTGCTAGAGTGGCTAGCGGGGGCCAAGAGACCCAGTACTTC.

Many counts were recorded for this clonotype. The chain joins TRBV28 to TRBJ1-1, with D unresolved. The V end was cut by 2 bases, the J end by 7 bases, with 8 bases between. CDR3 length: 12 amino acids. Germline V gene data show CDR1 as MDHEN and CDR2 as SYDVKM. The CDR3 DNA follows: TGTGCCAGCAGTTTAAGCACCTTTGAAGCTTTCTTT. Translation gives CASSLSTFEAFF.

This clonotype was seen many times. The CDR3 spells CASSLSQRGYTF. CDR3 sequence (DNA): TGTGCCAGCAGTTTAAGCCAGCGGGGCTACACCTTC. The chain links TRBV28 to TRBJ1-2; the D is unclear. V dropped 2 bases and J dropped 8 bases, with 9 bases sitting between them. Germline values: CDR1 MDHEN, CDR2 SYDVKM. The CDR3 has 12 amino acids.

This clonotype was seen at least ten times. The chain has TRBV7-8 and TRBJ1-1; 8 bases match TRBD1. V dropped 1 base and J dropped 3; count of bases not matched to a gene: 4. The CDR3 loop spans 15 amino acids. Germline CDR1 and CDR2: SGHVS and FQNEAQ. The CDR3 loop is CASSLVGQGHTEAFF. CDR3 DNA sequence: TGTGCCAGCAGCTTAGTTGGACAGGGACACACTGAAGCTTTCTTT.

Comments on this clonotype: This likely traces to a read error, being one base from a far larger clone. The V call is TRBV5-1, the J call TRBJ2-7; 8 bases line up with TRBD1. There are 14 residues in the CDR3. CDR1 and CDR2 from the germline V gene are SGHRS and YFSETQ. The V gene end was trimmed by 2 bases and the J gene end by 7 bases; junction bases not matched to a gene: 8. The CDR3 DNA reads TGCGCCAGCAGCTTTCAGGGGGCGATCAATGAGCAGTACTTC. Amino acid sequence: CASSFQGAINEQYF.

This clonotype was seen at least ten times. The CDR3 bases are TGTGCCAGCAGCCCCCCCCTCGGGCTTGGGGCTTTCTTT. It is translated as CASSPPLGLGAFF. V and J are TRBV7-9 and TRBJ1-1; no reliable D call. CDR1 is SEHNR, CDR2 FQNEAQ, per germline (reference sequence). The CDR3 extends over 13 amino acids. Trimming shortened V by 5 bases and J by 11 bases, and 18 bases separated the two germline ends.

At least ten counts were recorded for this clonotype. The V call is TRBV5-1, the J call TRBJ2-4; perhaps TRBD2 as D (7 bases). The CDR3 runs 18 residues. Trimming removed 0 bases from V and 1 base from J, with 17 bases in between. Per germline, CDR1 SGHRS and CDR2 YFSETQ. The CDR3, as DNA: TGCGCCAGCAGCTTGGGAGGGGGGGCCTTGATGGCCAAAAACATTCAGTACTTC. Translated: CASSLGGGALMAKNIQYF.

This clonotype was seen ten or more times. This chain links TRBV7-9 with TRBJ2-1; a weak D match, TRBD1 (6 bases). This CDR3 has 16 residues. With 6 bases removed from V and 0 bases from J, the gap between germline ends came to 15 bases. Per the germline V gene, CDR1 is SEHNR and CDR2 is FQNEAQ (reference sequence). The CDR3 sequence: CASRKTGKNSYNEQFF. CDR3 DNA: TGTGCCAGCAGAAAAACAGGGAAGAACTCCTACAATGAGCAGTTCTTC. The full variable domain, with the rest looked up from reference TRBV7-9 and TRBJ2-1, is DTGVSQNPRHKITKRGQNVTFRCDPISEHNRLYWYRQTLGQGPEFLTYFQNEAQLEKSRLLSDRFSAERPKGSFSTLEIQRTEQGDSAMYLCASRKTGKNSYNEQFFGPGTRLTVL.

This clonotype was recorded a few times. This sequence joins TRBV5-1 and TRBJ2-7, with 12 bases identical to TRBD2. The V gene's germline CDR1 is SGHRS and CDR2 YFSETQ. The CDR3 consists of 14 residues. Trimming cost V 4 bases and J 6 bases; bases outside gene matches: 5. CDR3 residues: CASSLAGGPLEQYF. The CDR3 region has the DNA TGCGCCAGCAGCCTAGCGGGGGGGCCCCTCGAGCAGTACTTC.